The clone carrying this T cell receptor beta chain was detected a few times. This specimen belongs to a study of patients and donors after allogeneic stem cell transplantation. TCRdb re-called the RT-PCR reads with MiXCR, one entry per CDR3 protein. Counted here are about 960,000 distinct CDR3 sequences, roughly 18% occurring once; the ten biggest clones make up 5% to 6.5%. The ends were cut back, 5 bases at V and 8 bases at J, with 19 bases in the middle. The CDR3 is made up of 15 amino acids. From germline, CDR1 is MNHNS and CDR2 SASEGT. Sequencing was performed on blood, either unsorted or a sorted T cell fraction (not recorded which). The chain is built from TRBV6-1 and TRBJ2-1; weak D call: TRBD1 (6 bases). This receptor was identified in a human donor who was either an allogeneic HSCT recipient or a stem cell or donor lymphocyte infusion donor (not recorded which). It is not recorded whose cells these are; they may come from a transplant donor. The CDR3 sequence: CASSQGSGILDEQFF. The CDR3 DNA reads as TGTGCCAGCAGTCAGGGGTCGGGGATCTTGGATGAGCAGTTCTTC.